This T cell receptor (beta chain) was observed in a study of beta chain features in type 1 diabetes. The overall study: Patient and healthy donor groups were alike in age, gender and cell yields.

Findings and limits, study-wide: All four CD4+ subsets from Type 1 diabetes patients carried moderately but significantly shorter TCRB CDR3s.

Germline trimming cut 4 bases from V and 6 bases from J; bases unmatched to any gene: 6. Germline V lookup: CDR1 SEHNR, CDR2 FQNEAQ (reference sequence). CDR3 length: 14 residues. As regards this clone: Its antigen is unidentified.

The authors reverse transcribed all of the isolated RNA, so sequencing captured expressed TCRB transcripts. Only in-frame clones appear in the TCRdb table, and some are missing; sequencing was by immunoSEQ multiplex PCR. The table includes 120,000 to 150,000 clones, about 13% detected once. A sort by CD45RO/CCR7/CD25/CD127/CD95/CD27 yielded CD4+ naive, central memory, regulatory and stem cell-like memory cells. The sequence came from a young man with type 1 diabetes. Specimen: central memory CD4+ T cells from blood. V usage is TRBV7-9 and J usage is TRBJ1-1; 9 nucleotides agree with TRBD1. CDR3 region: CASSSGQGGSEAFF. Here the CDR3 DNA reads TGTGCCAGCAGCTCGGGACAGGGCGGATCTGAAGCTTTCTTT.